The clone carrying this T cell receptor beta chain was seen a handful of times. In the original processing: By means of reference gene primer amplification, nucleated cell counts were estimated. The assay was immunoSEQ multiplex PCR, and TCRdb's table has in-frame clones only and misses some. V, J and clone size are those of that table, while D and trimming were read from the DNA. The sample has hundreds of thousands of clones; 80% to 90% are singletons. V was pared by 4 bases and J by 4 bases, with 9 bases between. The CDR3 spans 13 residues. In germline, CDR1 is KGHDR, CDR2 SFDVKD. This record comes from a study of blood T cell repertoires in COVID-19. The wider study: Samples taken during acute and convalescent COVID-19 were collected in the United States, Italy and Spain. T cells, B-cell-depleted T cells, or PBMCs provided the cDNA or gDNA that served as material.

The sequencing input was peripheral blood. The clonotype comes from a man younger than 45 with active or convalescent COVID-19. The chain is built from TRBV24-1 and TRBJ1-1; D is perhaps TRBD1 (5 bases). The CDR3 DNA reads TGTGCCACCAGTGAGCAGGGAGGCACTGAAGCTTTCTTT. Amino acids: CATSEQGGTEAFF.